The clone carrying this TCR beta chain was detected only a few times. Its antigen is unknown. One junction end does not reproduce the germline sequence, and a read error may be involved. Bulk TCR libraries used previously described methods and listed TCR primers. TCRdb passed the PCR reads through MiXCR, listing each CDR3 protein once. The data show roughly 93,000 distinct CDR3 sequences, with 20% to 25% seen just once and 0.6% to 0.9% held by the top ten. The data originate from a study of molecular identifiers for immune sequencing clone quantification. Sequencing libraries of naive CD8 cells derived from about 20,000 to 1,000,000 sorted cells with 10%, 30% or 50% RNA. The CDR3 consists of 18 residues. The germline CDR1 and CDR2 sequences are SNHLY and FYNNEI. The study's findings and limits: Identical TCR molecules can share a barcode, and this sharing could underestimate highly expanded clone sizes. Under 1% of molecules in naive cells, but over 97% of effector molecules, belonged to clones above 20 RNA copies.

The TCR was taken from a human donor in good health. Some libraries in this study had Jurkat cell RNA spiked in. The sequenced sample was naive CD8+ T cells from blood, with Jurkat cell RNA spiked in. Subset: FACS-sorted CD8+CD4-CCR7+CD45RA+ naive T cells. The chain is built from TRBV2 and TRBJ2-6, with 9 positions matching TRBD2. The CDR3 spells CASSEAPAGGIGANVPTF. In DNA, the CDR3 is TGTGCCAGCAGTGAAGCGCCAGCGGGGGGTATTGGGGCCAACGTCCCGACTTTC.